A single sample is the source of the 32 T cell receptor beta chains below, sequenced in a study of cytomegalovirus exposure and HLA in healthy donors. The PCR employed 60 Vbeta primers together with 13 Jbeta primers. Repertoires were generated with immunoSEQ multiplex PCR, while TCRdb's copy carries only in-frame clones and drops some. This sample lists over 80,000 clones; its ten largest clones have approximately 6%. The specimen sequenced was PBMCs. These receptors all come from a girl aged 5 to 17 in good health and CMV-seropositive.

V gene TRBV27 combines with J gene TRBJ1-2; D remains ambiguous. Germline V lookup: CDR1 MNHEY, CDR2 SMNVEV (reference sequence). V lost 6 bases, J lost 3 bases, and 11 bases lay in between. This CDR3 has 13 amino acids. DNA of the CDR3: TGTGCCAGCAGCCCTCGGGGAGACTATGGCTACACCTTC. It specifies CASSPRGDYGYTF.

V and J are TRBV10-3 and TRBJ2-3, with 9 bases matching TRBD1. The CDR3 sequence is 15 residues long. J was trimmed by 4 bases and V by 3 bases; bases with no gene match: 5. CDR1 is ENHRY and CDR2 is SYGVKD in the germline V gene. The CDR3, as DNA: TGTGCCATCAGTGACCGGGACAGGGCGGCAGATACGCAGTATTTT. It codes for CAISDRDRAADTQYF.

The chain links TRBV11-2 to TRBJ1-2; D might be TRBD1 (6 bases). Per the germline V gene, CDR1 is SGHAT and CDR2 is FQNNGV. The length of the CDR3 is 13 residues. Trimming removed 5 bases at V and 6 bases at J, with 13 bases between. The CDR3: CASSPGHINGYTF. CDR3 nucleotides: TGTGCCAGCAGCCCGGGACACATAAATGGCTACACCTTC.

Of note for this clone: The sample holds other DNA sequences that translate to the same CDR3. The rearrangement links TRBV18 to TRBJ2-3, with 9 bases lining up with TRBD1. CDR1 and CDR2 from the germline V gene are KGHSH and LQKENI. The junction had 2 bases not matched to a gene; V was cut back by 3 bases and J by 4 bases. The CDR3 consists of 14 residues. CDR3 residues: CASSPGQGPDTQYF. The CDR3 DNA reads TGTGCCAGCTCACCGGGACAGGGTCCAGATACGCAGTATTTT. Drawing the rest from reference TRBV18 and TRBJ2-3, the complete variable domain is NAGVMQNPRHLVRRRGQEARLRCSPMKGHSHVYWYRQLPEEGLKFMVYLQKENIIDESGMPKERFSAEFPKEGPSILRIQQVVRGDSAAYFCASSPGQGPDTQYFGPGTRLTVL.

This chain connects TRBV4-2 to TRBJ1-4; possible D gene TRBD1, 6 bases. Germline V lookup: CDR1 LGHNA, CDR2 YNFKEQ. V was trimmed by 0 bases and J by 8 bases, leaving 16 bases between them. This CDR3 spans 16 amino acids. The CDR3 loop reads CASSQDPGTTREKLFF. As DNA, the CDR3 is TGTGCCAGCAGCCAAGATCCCGGGACAACCCGGGAAAAACTGTTTTTT.

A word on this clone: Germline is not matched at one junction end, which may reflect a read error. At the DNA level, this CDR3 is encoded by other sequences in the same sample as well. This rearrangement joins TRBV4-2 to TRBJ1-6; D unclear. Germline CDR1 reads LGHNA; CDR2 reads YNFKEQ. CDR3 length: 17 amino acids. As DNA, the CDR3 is TGTGCCAGCAGCCAAGGACCCGGGATCTCCTATAATTCACCCCTACACTTT. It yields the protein CASSQGPGISYNSPLHF.

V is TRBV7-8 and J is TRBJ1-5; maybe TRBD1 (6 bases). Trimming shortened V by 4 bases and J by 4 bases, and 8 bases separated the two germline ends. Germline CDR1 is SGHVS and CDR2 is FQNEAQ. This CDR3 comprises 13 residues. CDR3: CASSSQGNQPQHF. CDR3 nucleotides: TGTGCCAGCAGCTCCCAGGGGAATCAGCCCCAGCATTTT.

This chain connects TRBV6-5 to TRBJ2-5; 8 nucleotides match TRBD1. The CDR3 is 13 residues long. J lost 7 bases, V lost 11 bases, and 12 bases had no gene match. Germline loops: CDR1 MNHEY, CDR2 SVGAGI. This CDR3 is CAAYDRGRGTQYF. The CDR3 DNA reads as TGTGCCGCCTATGACAGGGGTCGAGGGACCCAGTACTTC.

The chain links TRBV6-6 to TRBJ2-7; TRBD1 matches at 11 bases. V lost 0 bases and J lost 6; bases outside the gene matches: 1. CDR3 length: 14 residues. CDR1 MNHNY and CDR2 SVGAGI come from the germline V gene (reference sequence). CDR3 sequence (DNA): TGTGCCAGCAGTTACTCAGGGACAGGGGGCGAGCAGTACTTC. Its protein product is CASSYSGTGGEQYF.

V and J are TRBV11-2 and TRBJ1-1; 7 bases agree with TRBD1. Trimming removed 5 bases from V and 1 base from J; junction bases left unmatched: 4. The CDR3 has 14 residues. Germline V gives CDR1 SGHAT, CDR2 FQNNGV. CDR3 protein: CASSPGTANTEAFF. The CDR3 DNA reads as TGTGCCAGCAGCCCCGGGACAGCGAACACTGAAGCTTTCTTT.

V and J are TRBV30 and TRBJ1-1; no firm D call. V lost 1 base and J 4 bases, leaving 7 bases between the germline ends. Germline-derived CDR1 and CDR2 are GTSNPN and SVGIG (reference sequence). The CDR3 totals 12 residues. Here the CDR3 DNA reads TGTGCCTGGAGTGACTCGGGCACTGAAGCTTTCTTT. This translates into CAWSDSGTEAFF.

CDR3 DNA: TGTGCCAGCAGCTTGGGGAAGGGGCCTGGTAATTCACCCCTCCACTTT. Its translation: CASSLGKGPGNSPLHF. The chain is built from TRBV5-8 and TRBJ1-6; TRBD1 is a possible D gene (5 bases). The germline CDR1 and CDR2 sequences are SGHTS and YDEGEE. The CDR3 extends over 16 amino acids. The V end lost 0 bases, the J end lost 6 bases, and 13 bases lay between the germline ends. The complete variable domain, with remaining parts taken from reference TRBV5-8 and TRBJ1-6, reads EAGVTQSPTHLIKTRGQQATLRCSPISGHTSVYWYQQALGLGLQFLLWYDEGEERNRGNFPPRFSGRQFPNYSSELNVNALELEDSALYLCASSLGKGPGNSPLHFGNGTRLTVT.

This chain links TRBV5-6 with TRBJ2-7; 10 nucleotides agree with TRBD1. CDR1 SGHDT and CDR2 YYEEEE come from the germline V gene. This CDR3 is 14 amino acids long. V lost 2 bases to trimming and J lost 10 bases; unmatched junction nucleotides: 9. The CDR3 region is CASSFGQGGSVQYF. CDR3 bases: TGTGCCAGCAGCTTTGGACAGGGGGGATCGGTTCAGTACTTC.

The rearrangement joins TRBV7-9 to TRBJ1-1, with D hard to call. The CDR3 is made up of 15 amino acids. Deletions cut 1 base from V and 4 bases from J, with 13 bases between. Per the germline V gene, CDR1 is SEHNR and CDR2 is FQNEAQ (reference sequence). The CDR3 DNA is TGTGCCAGCAGCTTAGAGGGCGGGCCCTCCACTGAAGCTTTCTTT. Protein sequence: CASSLEGGPSTEAFF.

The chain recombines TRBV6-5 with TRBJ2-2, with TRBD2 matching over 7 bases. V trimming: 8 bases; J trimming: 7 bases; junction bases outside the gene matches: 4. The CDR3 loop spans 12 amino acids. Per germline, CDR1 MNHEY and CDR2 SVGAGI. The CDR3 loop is CASGGGGGELFF. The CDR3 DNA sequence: TGTGCCAGCGGCGGGGGTGGCGGGGAGCTGTTTTTT.

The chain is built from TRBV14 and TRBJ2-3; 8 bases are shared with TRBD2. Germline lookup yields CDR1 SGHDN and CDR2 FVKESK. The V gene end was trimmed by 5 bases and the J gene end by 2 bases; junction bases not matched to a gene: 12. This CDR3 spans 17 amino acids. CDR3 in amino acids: CASSVSRGGWDTDTQYF. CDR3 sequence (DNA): TGTGCCAGCAGCGTAAGCCGCGGGGGGTGGGACACAGATACGCAGTATTTT. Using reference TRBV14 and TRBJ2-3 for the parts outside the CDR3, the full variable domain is EAGVTQFPSHSVIEKGQTVTLRCDPISGHDNLYWYRRVMGKEIKFLLHFVKESKQDESGMPNNRFLAERTGGTYSTLKVQPAELEDSGVYFCASSVSRGGWDTDTQYFGPGTRLTVL.

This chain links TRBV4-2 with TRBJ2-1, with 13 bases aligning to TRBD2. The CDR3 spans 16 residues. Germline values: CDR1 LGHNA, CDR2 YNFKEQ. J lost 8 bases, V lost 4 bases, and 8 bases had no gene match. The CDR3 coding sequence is TGTGCCAGCAGCCGGGGACTAGCGGGGATGAGCGATGAGCAGTTCTTC. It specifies CASSRGLAGMSDEQFF.

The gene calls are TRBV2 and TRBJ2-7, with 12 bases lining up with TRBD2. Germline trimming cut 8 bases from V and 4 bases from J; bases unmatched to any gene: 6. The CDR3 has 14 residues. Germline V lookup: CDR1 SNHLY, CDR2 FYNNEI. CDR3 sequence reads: CASGGLAGPYEQYF. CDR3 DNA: TGTGCCAGCGGAGGACTAGCGGGGCCATACGAGCAGTACTTC.

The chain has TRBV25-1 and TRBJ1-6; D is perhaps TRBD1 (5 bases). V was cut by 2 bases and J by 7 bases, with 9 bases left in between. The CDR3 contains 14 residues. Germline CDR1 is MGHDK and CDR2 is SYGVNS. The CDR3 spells CASSEQGKNSPLHF. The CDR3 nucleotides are TGTGCCAGCAGTGAACAGGGAAAGAATTCACCCCTCCACTTT.

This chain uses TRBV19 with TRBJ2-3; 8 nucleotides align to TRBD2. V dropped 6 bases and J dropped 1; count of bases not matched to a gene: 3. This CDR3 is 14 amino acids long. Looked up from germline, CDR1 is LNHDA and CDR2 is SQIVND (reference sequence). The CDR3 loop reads CASRIGGGTDTQYF. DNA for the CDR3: TGTGCCAGTAGAATCGGGGGGGGCACAGATACGCAGTATTTT.

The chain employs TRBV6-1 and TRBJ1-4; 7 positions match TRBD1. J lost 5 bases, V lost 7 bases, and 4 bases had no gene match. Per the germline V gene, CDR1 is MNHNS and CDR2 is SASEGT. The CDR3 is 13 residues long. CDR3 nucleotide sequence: TGTGCCAGCAACGACAGGGTCAATGAAAAACTGTTTTTT. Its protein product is CASNDRVNEKLFF.

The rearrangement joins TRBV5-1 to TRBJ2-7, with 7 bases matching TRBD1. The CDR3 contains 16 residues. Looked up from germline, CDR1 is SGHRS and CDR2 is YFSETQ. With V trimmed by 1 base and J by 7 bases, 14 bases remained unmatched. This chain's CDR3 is CASSLWAPQGPEEQYF. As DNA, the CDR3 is TGCGCCAGCAGCTTGTGGGCCCCACAGGGGCCAGAAGAGCAGTACTTC.

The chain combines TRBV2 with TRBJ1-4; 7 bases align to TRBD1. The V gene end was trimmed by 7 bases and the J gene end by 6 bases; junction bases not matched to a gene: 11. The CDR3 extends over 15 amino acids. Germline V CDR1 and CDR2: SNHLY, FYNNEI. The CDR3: CASNAGTALDEKLFF. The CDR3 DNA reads TGTGCCAGCAATGCAGGGACAGCATTGGATGAAAAACTGTTTTTT.

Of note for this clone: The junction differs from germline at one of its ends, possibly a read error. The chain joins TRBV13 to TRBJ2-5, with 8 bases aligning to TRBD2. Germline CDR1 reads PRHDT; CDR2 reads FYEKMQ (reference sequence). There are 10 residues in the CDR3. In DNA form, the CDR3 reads TGTGCCAGCAGCCCCGGGACTAGTCACTTC. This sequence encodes CASSPGTSHF.

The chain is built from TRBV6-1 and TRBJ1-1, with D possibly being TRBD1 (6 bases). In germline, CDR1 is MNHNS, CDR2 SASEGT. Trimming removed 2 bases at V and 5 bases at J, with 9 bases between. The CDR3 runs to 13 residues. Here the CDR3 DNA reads TGTGCCAGCAGTGAATGGGGGACAACTGAAGCTTTCTTT. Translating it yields CASSEWGTTEAFF.

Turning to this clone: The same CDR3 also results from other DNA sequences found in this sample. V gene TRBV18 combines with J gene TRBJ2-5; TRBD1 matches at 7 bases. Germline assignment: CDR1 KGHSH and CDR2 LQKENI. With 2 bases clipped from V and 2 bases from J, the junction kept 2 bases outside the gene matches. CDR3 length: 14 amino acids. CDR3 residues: CASSPGTAQETQYF. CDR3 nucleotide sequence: TGTGCCAGCTCACCAGGGACAGCACAAGAGACCCAGTACTTC.

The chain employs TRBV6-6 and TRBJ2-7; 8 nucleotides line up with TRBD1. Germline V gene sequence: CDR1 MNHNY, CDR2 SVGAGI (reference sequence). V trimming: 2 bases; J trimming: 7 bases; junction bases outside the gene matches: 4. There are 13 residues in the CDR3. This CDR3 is CASSYGQGGEQYV. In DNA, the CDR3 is TGTGCCAGCAGTTACGGACAGGGTGGTGAGCAGTACGTC.

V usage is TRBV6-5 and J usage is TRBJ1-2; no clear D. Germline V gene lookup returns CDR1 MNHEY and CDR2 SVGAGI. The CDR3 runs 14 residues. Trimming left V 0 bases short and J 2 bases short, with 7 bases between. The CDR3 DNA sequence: TGTGCCAGCAGTTACTCGAGGGTGAACTATGGCTACACCTTC. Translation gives CASSYSRVNYGYTF.

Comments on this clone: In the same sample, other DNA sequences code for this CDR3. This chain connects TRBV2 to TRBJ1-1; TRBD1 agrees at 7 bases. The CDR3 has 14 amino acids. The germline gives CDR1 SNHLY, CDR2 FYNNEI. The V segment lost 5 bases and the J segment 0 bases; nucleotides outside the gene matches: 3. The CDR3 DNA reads TGTGCCAGCAGTAGGGACAGCATGAACACTGAAGCTTTCTTT. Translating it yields CASSRDSMNTEAFF. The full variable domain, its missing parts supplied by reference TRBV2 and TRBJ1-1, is EPEVTQTPSHQVTQMGQEVILRCVPISNHLYFYWYRQILGQKVEFLVSFYNNEISEKSEIFDDQFSVERPDGSNFTLKIRSTKLEDSAMYFCASSRDSMNTEAFFGQGTRLTVV.

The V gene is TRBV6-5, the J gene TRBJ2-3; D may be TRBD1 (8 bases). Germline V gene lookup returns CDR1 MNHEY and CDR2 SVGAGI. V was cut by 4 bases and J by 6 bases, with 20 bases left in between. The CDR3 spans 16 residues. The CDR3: CASSSLGGTGGDTQYF. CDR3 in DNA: TGTGCCAGCAGTTCACTCGGGGGGACAGGAGGTGATACGCAGTATTTT.

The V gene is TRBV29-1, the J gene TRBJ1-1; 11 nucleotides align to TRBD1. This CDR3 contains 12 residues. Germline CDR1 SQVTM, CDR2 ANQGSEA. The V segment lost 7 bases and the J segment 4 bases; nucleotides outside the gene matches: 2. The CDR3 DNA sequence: TGCAGCGGGACAGGGGGCGGCACTGAAGCTTTCTTT. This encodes CSGTGGGTEAFF.

CDR3 sequence: CASSALLRDEQFF. CDR3 DNA: TGTGCCAGCAGCGCGCTCCTCAGGGATGAGCAGTTCTTC. The chain is built from TRBV6-5 and TRBJ2-1, with D perhaps matching TRBD1 (5 bases). Looked up from germline, CDR1 is MNHEY and CDR2 is SVGAGI. The CDR3 covers 13 residues. V was pared by 6 bases and J by 8 bases, with 14 bases between.